The following is a T cell receptor beta chain sequence with its context. The data stem from a study of blood T cell repertoires in COVID-19. Overall study: In each case, the material was cDNA or gDNA derived from T cells, B-cell-depleted T cells, or PBMCs.

Data came from immunoSEQ multiplex PCR; TCRdb stores just in-frame clones and leaves some out. The sample consists of 110,000 or so clones, 85% of them appearing once. The germline V gene has CDR1 SGDLS and CDR2 YYNGEE. The CDR3 consists of 17 residues. The V segment lost 0 bases and the J segment 4 bases; nucleotides outside the gene matches: 9. The clonotype originates from a human donor in a cohort sampled during active COVID-19. Sequenced: peripheral blood. The V call is TRBV9, the J call TRBJ1-1, with 10 bases that match TRBD1. The CDR3 reads CASSVGPGTGASTEAFF. CDR3 bases: TGTGCCAGCAGCGTAGGTCCCGGGACAGGGGCGAGCACTGAAGCTTTCTTT. The variable domain in full, with the rest retrieved from reference TRBV9 and TRBJ1-1, is DSGVTQTPKHLITATGQRVTLRCSPRSGDLSVYWYQQSLDQGLQFLIQYYNGEERAKGNILERFSAQQFPDLHSELNLSSLELGDSALYFCASSVGPGTGASTEAFFGQGTRLTVV.